This T cell receptor (beta chain) was documented in a study of T cells expressing NK-cell markers. Study as a whole: HCMV serostatus: seven of eight sequenced donors positive, one negative.

On this clonotype: Its antigen is still unknown.

The V gene's germline CDR1 is SEHNR and CDR2 FQNEAQ (reference sequence). This CDR3 contains 15 residues. The study, taken as a whole, reports: Of the CD8+ T cells in 5 to 7 donors, about 1.0-7.5% belonged to dominant NKG2C+ clonotypes. Where a few donors were concerned, these clonotypes also led the CD3+CD56-NKG2C+ fraction.

Researchers built TCR beta cDNA using 5'RACE template switching with UMIs. Each CDR3 protein gets one entry in TCRdb, which reprocessed the 5' RACE reads and gives no DNA. This repertoire includes about 260,000 distinct CDR3 sequences. The chain couples TRBV7-9 to TRBJ2-1; there is no DNA to check the TCRdb D call of TRBD2. Sequenced sample: blood T cells: a sorted CD56 or NKG2C T cell subset, CD4+ or CD8+ T cells, or bulk PBMC T cells (not recorded which). This TCR derives from a man aged 18 to 30 in good health. Here the CDR3 reads CASSRLAVSYNEQFF.